These 22 T cell receptor beta chains came from one sample sequenced in a study of tumor-infiltrating lymphocytes in primary liver carcinoma. Co-extracting RNA and DNA was done with about 18-33 mg of unsorted bulk tissue as input. A constant-region primer primed TCR beta cDNA synthesis from 500 ng of total RNA. Slightly modified ARM-PCR with three nested multiplex PCR rounds yielded TCR beta libraries. It was with TRBV1-TRBV30 forward primers and a C-beta reverse primer that the first two PCR rounds were run, at about 10 cycles each. TCRdb called the multiplex PCR reads again in MiXCR, with one record for every CDR3 protein. The sample has fewer than 200,000 distinct CDR3 sequences; approximately 80% are singletons. The specimen was tumor tissue from primary liver carcinoma. Receptors were obtained from a man aged 35 to 55 with primary liver carcinoma and hepatitis B virus infection.

Turning to this clonotype: This may come from a read error, since a much larger clone is one base off. This chain links TRBV10-3 with TRBJ1-1; D call uncertain. The germline CDR1 and CDR2 sequences are ENHRY and SYGVKD. The CDR3 runs 10 residues. CDR3 sequence reads: CTARTTEAFF. In DNA, the CDR3 is TGTACCGCGCGGACGACTGAAGCTTTCTTT.

On this clonotype itself: One junction end disagrees with the germline gene, perhaps due to a read error. The genes are TRBV29-1 and TRBJ2-1, with D perhaps TRBD2 (5 bases). This CDR3 region has 12 residues. The germline CDR1 and CDR2 sequences are SQVTM and ANQGSEA. The CDR3 spells CIVVHEGNEQFF. CDR3 nucleotides: TGCATCGTTGTACATGAGGGCAATGAGCAGTTCTTC.

V usage is TRBV6-1 and J usage is TRBJ2-7, with D tentatively TRBD2 (5 bases). Trimming stripped 7 bases from V and 2 bases from J, with 18 bases between. This CDR3 comprises 15 residues. The germline V gene has CDR1 MNHNS and CDR2 SASEGT. The CDR3 nucleotides are TGTGCCAGCACGATTAGTGGGAGCCCTACCTACGAGCAGTACTTC. This gives the protein CASTISGSPTYEQYF.

Concerning this clonotype itself: One end of the junction varies from germline; a read error may be responsible. The gene calls are TRBV4-3 and TRBJ2-2; D might be TRBD2 (5 bases). Per germline, CDR1 LGHNA and CDR2 YSLEER. The length of the CDR3 is 17 residues. The CDR3 is CASSHQPYGDEPGKLFF. CDR3 coding DNA: TGCGCCAGCAGCCACCAACCATACGGGGATGAGCCCGGGAAGCTGTTTTTT.

In regard to this clonotype: An end of the junction differs from the germline gene, which may be a read error. The chain recombines TRBV28 with TRBJ2-7; 7 bases are shared with TRBD1. CDR3 length: 15 residues. The V gene's germline CDR1 is MDHEN and CDR2 SYDVKM. CDR3 in amino acids: CVSNSGTDLSYEQYF. CDR3 nucleotide sequence: TGTGTCAGCAACTCCGGGACAGATCTCTCCTACGAGCAGTACTTC.

Details on this clonotype: The CDR3 carries no conserved terminal phenylalanine or tryptophan, so it likely arises from a read error. The chain combines TRBV14 with TRBJ1-3; D gene uncertain. From germline, CDR1 is SGHDN and CDR2 FVKESK. This CDR3 is built from 15 residues. The CDR3 DNA is TGTGCCAGCGGCCAAGATCACACCTCTGGAAACACCATATATATT. Its protein product is CASGQDHTSGNTIYI.

J is TRBJ2-7 and V is TRBV12-3 or TRBV12-4, with no clear D. This CDR3 comprises 12 residues. The CDR3 DNA sequence: TGTGCTTGCAGTTTCTCGGCCTACGAGCTATACTTC. Protein product: CACSFSAYELYF.

This clonotype was observed a single time. Mismatch with germline at one junction end may stem from a read error. The chain recombines TRBV29-1 with TRBJ1-5, with TRBD1 matching 10 bases. The CDR3 sequence is 13 residues long. Germline CDR1 is SQVTM and CDR2 is ANQGSEA. CDR3 sequence: CSVGGQGNQPQLF. Written as DNA, the CDR3 is TGCAGTGTTGGGGGACAGGGGAATCAGCCCCAGCTTTTT. The full variable domain, rest sourced from reference TRBV29-1 and TRBJ1-5, is SAVISQKPSRDICQRGTSLTIQCQVDSQVTMMFWYRQQPGQSLTLIATANQGSEATYESGFVIDKFPISRPNLTFSTLTVSNMSPEDSSIYLCSVGGQGNQPQLFGDGTRLSIL.

Notes on this clonotype: Relative to the germline gene, one junction end is altered; a read error may explain this. This chain connects TRBV11-1 to TRBJ2-7; D not resolved. This CDR3 has 13 residues. Germline V lookup: CDR1 SGHAT, CDR2 FQDESV (reference sequence). CDR3 residues: CASSSSLGGKQYF. CDR3 nucleotide sequence: TGTGCCAGTAGCTCCTCGCTGGGTGGCAAGCAGTACTTC.

This clonotype was seen just once. One junction end disagrees with the germline gene, perhaps due to a read error. The genes are TRBV5-5 and TRBJ1-2; D may be TRBD1 (5 bases). The CDR3 totals 15 residues. Germline-derived CDR1 and CDR2 are SGHKS and YYEKEE (reference sequence). The CDR3 DNA follows: TGTGCCAGCAGCATTCGGCCTCGGGGGAACTATGGCTACATCTTC. Translated: CASSIRPRGNYGYIF.

The V and J genes are TRBV2 and TRBJ2-1; 11 positions agree with TRBD2. Per the germline V gene, CDR1 is SNHLY and CDR2 is FYNNEI. This CDR3 is built from 13 residues. V lost 8 bases and J lost 9; bases outside the gene matches: 6. As DNA, the CDR3 is TGTGCCAGCGAACTAGCGGGAGAGGGTGAGCAGTTCTTC. The encoded protein is CASELAGEGEQFF.

The rearrangement links TRBV10-3 to TRBJ2-2, with D maybe TRBD2 (6 bases). Germline CDR1 and CDR2: ENHRY and SYGVKD. The CDR3 covers 14 residues. With 10 bases removed from V and 11 bases from J, the gap between germline ends came to 23 bases. The CDR3 bases are TGTGCCAGTTTAGCAGCAGGGAATAGCGGTGAGCTGTTTTTT. This codes for CASLAAGNSGELFF.

As concerns this clonotype: Its ends do not fully match the called genes, so a read error is possible. V and J are TRBV29-1 and TRBJ2-5; TRBD2 might be the D (5 bases). CDR1 is SQVTM and CDR2 is ANQGSEA in the germline V gene. CDR3 length: 11 residues. This CDR3 reads CCVDRGDTQYF. CDR3 nucleotides: TGCTGCGTTGATCGGGGAGACACCCAGTACTTC.

The genes are TRBV6-2 or TRBV6-3 and TRBJ1-5; tentative D call: TRBD1 (6 bases). CDR1 is MNHEY and CDR2 is SVGEGT in the germline V gene. V was shortened by 5 bases and J by 4 bases, with 18 bases between the two germline ends. The CDR3 is 16 residues long. This CDR3 is CASSHRPDRSNQPQHF. The CDR3 nucleotides read TGTGCCAGCAGTCACCGACCGGACAGAAGTAATCAGCCCCAGCATTTT.

Remarks on this clonotype: The CDR3 end shows no conserved phenylalanine or tryptophan, and so a read error is likely. This sequence joins TRBV6-1 and TRBJ2-7; the match to TRBD2 covers 7 bases. The CDR3 runs 13 residues. The V gene's germline CDR1 is MNHNS and CDR2 SASEGT. V gave up 10 bases and J gave up 6 bases; unmatched junction bases: 12. The CDR3 loop reads CAIIGLVGGEQYI. The CDR3 nucleotides read TGTGCCATCATCGGACTAGTTGGGGGCGAGCAGTACATC.

A word on this clonotype: Mismatch with germline at one junction end may stem from a read error. J is TRBJ2-7 and V is TRBV7-2; the D gene is possibly TRBD1 (6 bases). CDR1 is SGHTA, CDR2 FQGNSA, per germline. The CDR3 covers 13 residues. The CDR3 sequence: CASSLAGQQEQYF. CDR3 nucleotide sequence: TGCGCCAGCAGCTTAGCAGGACAGCAGGAGCAGTACTTC.

The chain joins TRBV6-1 to TRBJ1-2, with a tentative D call TRBD1 (6 bases). This CDR3 has 13 amino acids. The germline V gene encodes CDR1 MNHNS and CDR2 SASEGT. Trimming pared 9 bases from V and 10 bases from J, leaving 21 bases between. The chain's CDR3 is CASSPQGTGDYTF. The CDR3 coding sequence is TGTGCCAGTAGTCCCCAGGGGACCGGTGACTACACCTTC.

About this clonotype itself: A much larger clone lies a single base off, so this may be a read error. The V gene is TRBV7-9, the J gene TRBJ1-5, with D hard to call. Deletions cut 2 bases from V and 5 bases from J, with 7 bases between. CDR3 length equals 13 residues. Germline CDR1 and CDR2: SEHNR and FQNEAQ (reference sequence). CDR3 in amino acids: CASSLFVDQPQHF. CDR3 coding DNA: TGTGCCAGCAGCTTATTTGTGGATCAGCCCCAGCATTTT.

The V gene is TRBV6-6, the J gene TRBJ2-1; D gene unclear. This CDR3 region has 15 residues. Trimming removed 9 bases at V and 5 bases at J, with 20 bases between. Looked up from germline, CDR1 is MNHNY and CDR2 is SVGAGI (reference sequence). Here the CDR3 DNA reads TGTGCCAGTAGTAATGCCGAGACTGCTAACAATGAGCAGTTCTTC. Encoded protein: CASSNAETANNEQFF.

This clonotype has just one count. A single base separates this from a much larger clone, so it may be a read error. The chain links TRBV7-9 to TRBJ1-3, with D possibly TRBD1 on 5 matching bases. CDR3 length equals 14 residues. Germline CDR1 is SEHNR and CDR2 is FQNEAQ (reference sequence). The CDR3: CASRDTISGNTVYF. DNA for the CDR3: TGTGCCAGCAGGGACACGATCTCTGGAAACACCGTATATTTT.

To note about this clonotype: At one boundary the junction diverges from the germline segment, which might be a read error. The rearrangement joins TRBV11-2 to TRBJ2-3; D is undetermined. From germline, CDR1 is SGHAT and CDR2 FQNNGV. The CDR3 is made up of 16 amino acids. The CDR3 protein is CASSRRSIGNTDKQYF. The CDR3 DNA reads as TGTGCCAGCAGCAGAAGAAGTATAGGAAACACAGATAAGCAGTATTTT.

This clonotype appeared once. The conserved closing phenylalanine or tryptophan is absent in this CDR3, likely reflecting a read error. The rearrangement links TRBV4-2 to TRBJ2-1; D tentatively reads TRBD1 or TRBD2 (5 bases each). CDR3 length equals 16 residues. V lost 6 bases and J lost 5, with 20 bases in between. CDR1 and CDR2 from the germline V gene are LGHNA and YNFKEQ. The CDR3 DNA is TGTGCCAGCAGGCAACACCTCGGGACGGGTAACAATGAGCAGTTCCTC. Translated: CASRQHLGTGNNEQFL.